Listed below are T cell receptor beta chains from one sample, sequenced in a study of tumor-infiltrating lymphocytes in primary liver carcinoma. MiXCR, run by TCRdb on the multiplex PCR reads, gives a single entry per CDR3 protein. This table has 100,000 or so distinct CDR3 sequences, around 73% appearing once. The sequenced material came from liver tumor tissue from sampling region 2. These receptors came from a woman aged 60-75 years with primary liver carcinoma and hepatitis B virus infection. Each CDR3 is given with its conserved first and last residue. The D gene is left open where the match is weak. Some rows mark clone size as missing; the rest say once, few, many or name a class of expanded clone.

TRBJ2-7	few	-	TRBV4-2	15	TGTACCAGCGGCCAAGATCTTGGCACCTCCTACGAGCAGTACTTC	CTSGQDLGTSYEQYF
TRBJ2-2	-	-	TRBV11-2	15	TGTGTCAGCAGTCACGGGGCTAGTGGCACCGGGGAGCTGTTTTTT	CVSSHGASGTGELFF
TRBJ2-3	-	-	TRBV29-1	13	TGCAGCGCTAAGAAGGCGGGTACAGATACGCCGTATTTT	CSAKKAGTDTPYF
TRBJ1-1	-	-	TRBV5-1	14	TGCGCCAGCAGCTTGACTGGGGGTCGGACTGAAGCTTTCTTT	CASSLTGGRTEAFF
TRBJ2-1	many	TRBD2	TRBV6-5	14	TGTGCCAGCGCGTTAGTAGCGGGAGTTGGTGAGCAGTTCTTC	CASALVAGVGEQFF
TRBJ1-2	many	-	TRBV5-4	14	TGTGCCAGCAGCTTGATCACAGGGAGCTATGGCTACACCTTC	CASSLITGSYGYTF
TRBJ2-3	-	TRBD1	TRBV11-2	15	TGTGCCGGCAGCTTGGACAGGTCCAGCACAGATGCACAGTATTTT	CAGSLDRSSTDAQYF
TRBJ2-3	few	TRBD2	TRBV7-3	14	TGTGCCAGCAGCCTGGGACTAGCTGAAGATACGCAGTATTTT	CASSLGLAEDTQYF
TRBJ2-5	few	TRBD1	TRBV7-3	14	TGTGCCAGCAGCGTACAGGGGGTTGGAGAGACCCAGTACTTC	CASSVQGVGETQYF
TRBJ2-2	many	TRBD1	TRBV12-3/TRBV12-4	15	TGTGCCAGCAGTATACGGACAGGGCACACCGGGGAGCTGTTTTTT	CASSIRTGHTGELFF